These 31 T cell receptor beta chains came from one sample sequenced in a study of PD-1 blockade in mismatch repair-deficient tumors. The data were produced by immunoSEQ multiplex PCR, yet TCRdb's version contains in-frame clones alone and is incomplete. The sample yields more than 30,000 clones, roughly 81% seen once. Sample: peripheral blood, taken about 81 weeks after starting pembrolizumab. These receptors were obtained from an adult with mismatch repair-deficient cancer.

This clone was detected only once. This sequence joins TRBV6-1 and TRBJ2-7; D possibly corresponds to TRBD1 (6 bases). This CDR3 comprises 12 residues. The ends were cut back, 5 bases at V and 7 bases at J, with 12 bases in the middle. Germline V gene data show CDR1 as MNHNS and CDR2 as SASEGT. CDR3 loop: CASSQTGTEQYF. In nucleotides, the CDR3 is TGTGCCAGCAGTCAAACAGGGACGGAGCAGTACTTC.

V usage is TRBV7-8 and J usage is TRBJ1-1; no reliable D call. The CDR3 sequence is 17 residues long. V was cut by 0 bases and J by 0 bases, with 14 bases left in between. CDR1 SGHVS and CDR2 FQNEAQ come from the germline V gene. The CDR3 region is CASSLAGRGVLNTEAFF. For the CDR3, the DNA is TGTGCCAGCAGCTTAGCCGGCCGGGGAGTATTGAACACTGAAGCTTTCTTT.

This clone was counted once. This CDR3 is CASSSRGAGTDTQYF. In DNA, the CDR3 is TGTGCCAGCAGTTCACGGGGGGCTGGGACAGATACGCAGTATTTT. The gene calls are TRBV11-2 and TRBJ2-3, with D tentatively TRBD2 (7 bases). The CDR3 length is 15 residues. Trimming took 6 bases from V and 3 from J, leaving 16 bases between them. Germline CDR1 reads SGHAT; CDR2 reads FQNNGV.

The chain is built from TRBV5-1 and TRBJ2-3; 9 bases fit TRBD2. Germline V gene lookup returns CDR1 SGHRS and CDR2 YFSETQ. There are 15 residues in the CDR3. Trimming at V came to 5 bases and at J to 0 bases, leaving 4 bases not matched to a gene. The CDR3, as DNA: TGCGCCAGCAGATGGGCGGGAGGGAGCACAGATACGCAGTATTTT. It specifies CASRWAGGSTDTQYF.

The rearrangement uses TRBV5-1 and TRBJ1-2; 8 nucleotides align to TRBD1. V lost 3 bases to trimming and J lost 6 bases; unmatched junction nucleotides: 7. This CDR3 comprises 14 residues. In germline, CDR1 is SGHRS, CDR2 YFSETQ. The CDR3 is CASSSGQGGDGYTF. The CDR3 DNA reads as TGCGCCAGCAGCTCTGGACAGGGCGGTGATGGCTACACCTTC.

V usage is TRBV7-8 and J usage is TRBJ2-1; no clear D gene. Germline V gene sequence: CDR1 SGHVS, CDR2 FQNEAQ. Deletions cut 0 bases from V and 6 bases from J, with 6 bases between. The CDR3 extends over 13 amino acids. The CDR3 reads CASSLAGVNEQFF. In nucleotides, the CDR3 is TGTGCCAGCAGCTTAGCCGGCGTCAATGAGCAGTTCTTC. Full variable domain (remainder filled in from reference TRBV7-8 and TRBJ2-1): GAGVSQSPRYKVAKRGQDVALRCDPISGHVSLFWYQQALGQGPEFLTYFQNEAQLDKSGLPSDRFFAERPEGSVSTLKIQRTQQEDSAVYLCASSLAGVNEQFFGPGTRLTVL.

The chain uses TRBV27 and TRBJ1-5, with D possibly being TRBD1 (5 bases). Between the trimmed V and J ends, which lost 6 bases and 0 bases, there was a span of 18 bases. The CDR3 has 17 residues. In germline, CDR1 is MNHEY, CDR2 SMNVEV (reference sequence). CDR3 in amino acids: CASRKLGHSFSNQPQHF. The CDR3 DNA reads TGTGCCAGCAGAAAACTAGGACACAGCTTTAGCAATCAGCCCCAGCATTTT.

This clone was counted only a few times. V and J are TRBV6-1 and TRBJ1-2; tentative D call: TRBD1 (6 bases). Germline CDR1 is MNHNS and CDR2 is SASEGT. The CDR3 extends over 16 amino acids. The V end lost 1 base, the J end lost 7 bases, and 19 bases lay between the germline ends. The CDR3 region is CASSEGVGGAQGGYTF. In DNA, the CDR3 is TGTGCCAGCAGTGAAGGGGTTGGTGGGGCACAGGGTGGCTACACCTTC.

This clone was seen only once. The chain uses TRBV5-4 and TRBJ1-4, with 7 positions matching TRBD1. Germline CDR1 is SGHNT and CDR2 is YYREEE (reference sequence). V was clipped by 3 bases and J by 4 bases; unmatched bases: 6. The CDR3 loop spans 15 amino acids. CDR3 in amino acids: CASSSRQGINEKLFF. The DNA for the CDR3 is TGTGCCAGCAGCTCGCGACAGGGTATTAATGAAAAACTGTTTTTT.

This clone has a handful of counts. This chain joins TRBV11-2 and TRBJ2-7; D is unclear. V was clipped by 5 bases and J by 6 bases, with 14 bases between them. The CDR3 loop spans 13 amino acids. Germline CDR1 and CDR2: SGHAT and FQNNGV. Here the CDR3 reads CASSPLEIGEQYF. CDR3 bases: TGTGCCAGCAGCCCGCTTGAAATAGGCGAGCAGTACTTC.

The J gene is TRBJ2-2, the V gene TRBV7-3; D ambiguous. The V gene lost 2 bases and the J gene lost 6 bases, with 4 bases spanning the gap. This CDR3 comprises 12 residues. Germline CDR1 is SGHTA and CDR2 is FQGTGA. CDR3 DNA: TGTGCCAGCAGCTTAGGGCCCGGGGAGCTGTTTTTT. Its translation is CASSLGPGELFF.

A single count supports this clone. The gene calls are TRBV7-9 and TRBJ2-1; a weak D match, TRBD1 (5 bases). Trimming pared 5 bases from V and 9 bases from J, leaving 17 bases between. CDR3 length: 14 amino acids. Looked up from germline, CDR1 is SEHNR and CDR2 is FQNEAQ (reference sequence). The DNA of the CDR3 is TGTGCCAGCAGCCCTGATTGGCCTGGGGCTGAGCAGTTCTTC. Protein sequence: CASSPDWPGAEQFF.

The chain couples TRBV30 to TRBJ2-3, with 7 bases matching TRBD2. The CDR3 consists of 15 residues. Germline CDR1 is GTSNPN and CDR2 is SVGIG (reference sequence). V dropped 4 bases and J dropped 0; count of bases not matched to a gene: 7. CDR3 bases: TGTGCCTGGATGCGAAGCGGGAAGAGCACAGATACGCAGTATTTT. This gives the protein CAWMRSGKSTDTQYF.

The genes are TRBV6-1 and TRBJ1-3, with D perhaps TRBD1 (6 bases). V was trimmed by 3 bases and J by 3 bases, leaving 12 bases between them. The germline CDR1 and CDR2 sequences are MNHNS and SASEGT. This CDR3 region has 15 residues. The CDR3 sequence: CASSDPGQSGNTIYF. The CDR3, as DNA: TGTGCCAGCAGTGACCCAGGACAGAGTGGAAACACCATATATTTT.

The CDR3 sequence is CASSLYENKWGTEAFF. The CDR3 DNA reads as TGTGCCAGCAGCTTATATGAGAATAAATGGGGCACTGAAGCTTTCTTT. The gene calls are TRBV11-3 and TRBJ1-1; D is undetermined. V dropped 2 bases and J dropped 4 bases, with 17 bases sitting between them. The CDR3 has 16 amino acids. Germline CDR1 reads SGHNT; CDR2 reads YENEEA.

This rearrangement joins TRBV10-1 to TRBJ1-4, with TRBD1 matching 7 bases. Per the germline V gene, CDR1 is WNHNN and CDR2 is SYGVQD (reference sequence). This CDR3 is 15 amino acids long. V gave up 2 bases and J gave up 8 bases; unmatched junction bases: 8. This chain's CDR3 is CASSENRDSLEKLFF. The CDR3 DNA reads TGCGCCAGCAGTGAGAACCGGGACAGCTTGGAAAAACTGTTTTTT.

The chain links TRBV27 to TRBJ2-7, with D perhaps given as TRBD1 or TRBD2 (5 bases each). CDR1 MNHEY and CDR2 SMNVEV come from the germline V gene (reference sequence). The CDR3 totals 15 residues. V was pared by 6 bases and J by 4 bases, with 19 bases between. CDR3 coding DNA: TGTGCCAGCAGCCTCTTTTCGGGGACCAATTACGAGCAGTACTTC. Translating it yields CASSLFSGTNYEQYF.

V usage is TRBV7-9 and J usage is TRBJ2-7; 11 nucleotides align to TRBD1. Germline values: CDR1 SEHNR, CDR2 FQNEAQ (reference sequence). The CDR3 spans 15 residues. V trimming: 5 bases; J trimming: 2 bases; junction bases outside the gene matches: 5. The CDR3 reads CASSMGQGVPYEQYF. The CDR3 DNA sequence: TGTGCCAGCAGCATGGGACAGGGGGTCCCCTACGAGCAGTACTTC.

The chain couples TRBV27 to TRBJ1-2; 7 bases map to TRBD1. The germline gives CDR1 MNHEY, CDR2 SMNVEV (reference sequence). V shed 3 bases and J 8 bases; nucleotides not matched to a gene: 12. There are 15 residues in the CDR3. This CDR3 is CASSFIGQVDWGYTF. The CDR3 DNA reads TGTGCCAGCAGTTTCATAGGACAGGTCGATTGGGGCTACACCTTC.

V gene TRBV10-1 combines with J gene TRBJ2-1; 9 positions agree with TRBD1. There are 12 residues in the CDR3. The germline V gene has CDR1 WNHNN and CDR2 SYGVQD (reference sequence). The trim removed 9 bases at V and 9 bases at J, leaving 6 bases unmatched. DNA for the CDR3: TGCGCCAGTGGACAGGGGATGAGTGAGCAGTTCTTC. It codes for CASGQGMSEQFF.

This clone was seen more than once but under ten times. The chain employs TRBV19 and TRBJ1-5; TRBD1 aligns across 11 bases. This CDR3 contains 14 residues. Germline loops: CDR1 LNHDA, CDR2 SQIVND (reference sequence). The junction had 4 bases not matched to a gene; V was cut back by 6 bases and J by 6 bases. For the CDR3, the DNA is TGTGCCAGTAGGACCGGGACAGGGGGTCAGCCCCAGCATTTT. Its translation is CASRTGTGGQPQHF.

The chain carries TRBV5-1 and TRBJ1-1; tentative D call: TRBD1 (5 bases). V was trimmed by 2 bases and J by 3 bases, leaving 11 bases between them. Germline V gene sequence: CDR1 SGHRS, CDR2 YFSETQ. CDR3 size: 14 residues. Written as DNA, the CDR3 is TGCGCCAGCAGCTTCGGGACGGCCGACACTGAAGCTTTCTTT. This translates into CASSFGTADTEAFF.

The table lists this clone with a few counts. This sequence joins TRBV30 and TRBJ2-6, with D possibly being TRBD2 (5 bases). The CDR3 length is 16 residues. Germline V CDR1 and CDR2: GTSNPN, SVGIG (reference sequence). V lost 4 bases and J lost 1, with 14 bases in between. The CDR3 protein is CAWTTGIVSGANVLTF. In DNA form, the CDR3 reads TGTGCCTGGACAACCGGGATCGTGTCTGGGGCCAACGTCCTGACTTTC.

The genes are TRBV6-4 and TRBJ2-7; TRBD2 matches at 9 bases. Germline CDR1 reads MRHNA; CDR2 reads SNTAGT. This CDR3 has 13 amino acids. The V and J ends lost 4 bases and 7 bases, in that order; junction bases with no gene match: 5. This chain's CDR3 is CASSGSGSREQYF. The CDR3, as DNA: TGTGCCAGCAGTGGTAGCGGGAGCCGGGAGCAGTACTTC.

This chain uses TRBV30 with TRBJ1-1, with 9 bases aligning to TRBD1. This CDR3 has 15 amino acids. Germline CDR1 is GTSNPN and CDR2 is SVGIG (reference sequence). The V segment lost 2 bases and the J segment 11 bases; nucleotides outside the gene matches: 15. The CDR3: CAWSLKQGARKRAFF. CDR3 bases: TGTGCCTGGAGTCTAAAACAGGGGGCGAGGAAGAGGGCTTTCTTT. Combining the CDR3 with reference TRBV30 and TRBJ1-1 gives the whole variable domain SQTIHQWPATLVQPVGSPLSLECTVEGTSNPNLYWYRQAAGRGLQLLFYSVGIGQISSEVPQNLSASRPQDRQFILSSKKLLLSDSGFYLCAWSLKQGARKRAFFGQGTRLTVV.

The gene calls are TRBV19 and TRBJ2-7; 8 bases fit TRBD1. The CDR3 is made up of 13 amino acids. Germline V lookup: CDR1 LNHDA, CDR2 SQIVND (reference sequence). Unmatched junction bases numbered 11, after V lost 10 bases and J lost 6 bases. The CDR3 protein is CATATGDGSEQYF. The CDR3 DNA is TGTGCCACCGCGACAGGGGATGGGAGCGAGCAGTACTTC.

This chain connects TRBV27 to TRBJ2-1; 9 bases are shared with TRBD2. Germline V lookup: CDR1 MNHEY, CDR2 SMNVEV (reference sequence). This CDR3 region has 17 residues. The V gene end was trimmed by 1 base and the J gene end by 4 bases; junction bases not matched to a gene: 8. The CDR3 bases are TGTGCCAGCAGTTTATGGGCGGGAGGGCTGCCTTACAATGAGCAGTTCTTC. Its protein is CASSLWAGGLPYNEQFF.

The chain combines TRBV7-6 with TRBJ2-3, with D possibly being TRBD2 (7 bases). The CDR3 contains 16 residues. The V end was cut by 1 base, the J end by 4 bases, with 15 bases between. Germline lookup yields CDR1 SGHVS and CDR2 FNYEAQ. CDR3 protein: CASSLGVQGGSDTQYF. The CDR3 DNA reads as TGTGCCAGCAGCTTAGGGGTACAGGGAGGGTCAGATACGCAGTATTTT.

The rearrangement joins TRBV7-2 to TRBJ2-7; D not certain. CDR1 is SGHTA, CDR2 FQGNSA, per germline. The CDR3 totals 14 residues. V was trimmed by 3 bases and J by 2 bases, leaving 11 bases between them. The CDR3 sequence: CASSFKLPPYEQYF. The CDR3 DNA sequence: TGTGCCAGCAGCTTTAAACTTCCACCCTACGAGCAGTACTTC.

The chain carries TRBV29-1 and TRBJ2-1; D call uncertain. Germline V gives CDR1 SQVTM, CDR2 ANQGSEA. This CDR3 has 13 residues. Trimming removed 4 bases from V and 4 bases from J, with 11 bases in between. The CDR3 protein is CSVGGRSYNEQFF. In DNA form, the CDR3 reads TGCAGCGTTGGAGGCAGATCTTACAATGAGCAGTTCTTC.

This sequence joins TRBV4-2 and TRBJ1-4, with D maybe TRBD1 (6 bases). The V end lost 0 bases, the J end lost 5 bases, and 13 bases lay between the germline ends. In germline, CDR1 is LGHNA, CDR2 YNFKEQ. The length of the CDR3 is 16 residues. The CDR3 loop is CASSQEVPGQNEKLFF. For the CDR3, the DNA is TGTGCCAGCAGCCAAGAGGTACCCGGACAGAATGAAAAACTGTTTTTT.